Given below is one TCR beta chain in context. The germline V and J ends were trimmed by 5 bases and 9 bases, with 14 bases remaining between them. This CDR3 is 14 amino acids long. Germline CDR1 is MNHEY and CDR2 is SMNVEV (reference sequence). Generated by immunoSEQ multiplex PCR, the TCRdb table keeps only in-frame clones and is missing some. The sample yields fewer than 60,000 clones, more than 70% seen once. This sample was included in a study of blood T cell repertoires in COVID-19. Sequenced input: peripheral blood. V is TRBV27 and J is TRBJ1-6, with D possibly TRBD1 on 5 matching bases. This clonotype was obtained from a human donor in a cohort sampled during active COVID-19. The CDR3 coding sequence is TGTGCCAGCAGTCCCAGGGTAGATTTTTCACCCCTCCACTTT. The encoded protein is CASSPRVDFSPLHF.